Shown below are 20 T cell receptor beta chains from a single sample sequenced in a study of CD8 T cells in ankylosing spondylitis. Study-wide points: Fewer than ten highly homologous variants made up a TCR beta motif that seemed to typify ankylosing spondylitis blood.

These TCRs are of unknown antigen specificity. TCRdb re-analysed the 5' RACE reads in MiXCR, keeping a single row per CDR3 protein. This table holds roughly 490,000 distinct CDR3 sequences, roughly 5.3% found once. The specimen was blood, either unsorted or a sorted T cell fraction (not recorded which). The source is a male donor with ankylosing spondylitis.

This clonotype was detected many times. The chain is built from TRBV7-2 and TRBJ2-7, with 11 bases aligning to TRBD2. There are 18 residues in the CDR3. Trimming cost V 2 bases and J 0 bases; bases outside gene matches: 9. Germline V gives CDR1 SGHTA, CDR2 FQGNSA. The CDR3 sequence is CASSLPLAGGLPSYEQYF. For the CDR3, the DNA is TGTGCCAGCAGCTTACCGCTAGCGGGGGGCCTACCCTCCTACGAGCAGTACTTC.

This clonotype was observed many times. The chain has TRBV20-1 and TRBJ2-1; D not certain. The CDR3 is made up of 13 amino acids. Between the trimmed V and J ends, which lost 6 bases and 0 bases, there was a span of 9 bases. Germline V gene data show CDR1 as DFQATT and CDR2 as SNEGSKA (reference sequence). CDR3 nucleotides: TGCAGTGCACTTCACCGCTCCTACAATGAGCAGTTCTTC. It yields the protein CSALHRSYNEQFF.

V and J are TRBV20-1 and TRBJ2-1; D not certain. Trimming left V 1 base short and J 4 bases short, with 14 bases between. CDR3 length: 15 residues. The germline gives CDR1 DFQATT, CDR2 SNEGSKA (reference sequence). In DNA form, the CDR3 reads TGCAGTGCTAGAGCGGTGGGCCAGCTTTACAATGAGCAGTTCTTC. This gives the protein CSARAVGQLYNEQFF.

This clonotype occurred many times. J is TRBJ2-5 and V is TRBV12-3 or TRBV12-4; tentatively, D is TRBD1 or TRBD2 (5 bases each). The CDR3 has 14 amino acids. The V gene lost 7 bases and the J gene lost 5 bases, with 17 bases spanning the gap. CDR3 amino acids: CASKLSGTGETQYF. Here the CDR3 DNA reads TGTGCCAGCAAATTGTCGGGGACCGGGGAGACCCAGTACTTC.

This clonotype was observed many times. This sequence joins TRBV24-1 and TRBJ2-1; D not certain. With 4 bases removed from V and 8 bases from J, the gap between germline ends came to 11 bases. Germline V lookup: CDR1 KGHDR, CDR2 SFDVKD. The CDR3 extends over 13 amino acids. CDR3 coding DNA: TGTGCCACCAGTGACCCGTCCCTTTATGAGCAGTTCTTC. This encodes CATSDPSLYEQFF.

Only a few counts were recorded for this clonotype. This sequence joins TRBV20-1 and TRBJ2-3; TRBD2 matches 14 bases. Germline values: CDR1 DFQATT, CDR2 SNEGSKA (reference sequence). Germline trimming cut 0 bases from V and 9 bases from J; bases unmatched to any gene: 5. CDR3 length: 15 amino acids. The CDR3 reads CSARDRLAGGGTQYF. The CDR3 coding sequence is TGCAGTGCTAGAGATCGACTAGCGGGGGGGGGCACGCAGTATTTT.

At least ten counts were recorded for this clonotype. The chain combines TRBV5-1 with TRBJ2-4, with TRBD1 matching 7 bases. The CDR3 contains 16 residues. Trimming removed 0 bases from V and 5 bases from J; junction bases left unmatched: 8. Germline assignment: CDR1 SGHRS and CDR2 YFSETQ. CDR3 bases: TGCGCCAGCAGCTTGGTCGGGATCCAGGGGGAAAACATTCAGTACTTC. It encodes CASSLVGIQGENIQYF.

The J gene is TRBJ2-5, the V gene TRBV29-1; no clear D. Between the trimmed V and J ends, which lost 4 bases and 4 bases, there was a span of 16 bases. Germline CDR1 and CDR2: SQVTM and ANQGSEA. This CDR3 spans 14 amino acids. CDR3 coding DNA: TGCAGCGTTGGGCCAGGCCTGAGGAGAGAGACCCAGTACTTC. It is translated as CSVGPGLRRETQYF.

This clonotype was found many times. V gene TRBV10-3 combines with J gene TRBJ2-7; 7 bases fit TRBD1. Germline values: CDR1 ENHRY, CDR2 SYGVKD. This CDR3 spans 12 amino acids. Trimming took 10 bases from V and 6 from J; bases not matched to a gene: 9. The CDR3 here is CATTMTGIEQYF. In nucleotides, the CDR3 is TGTGCCACCACAATGACAGGGATCGAGCAGTACTTC.

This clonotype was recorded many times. As DNA, the CDR3 is TGCAGTGTCGGACAGGGGGTTTACAATGAGCAGTTCTTC. Its protein product is CSVGQGVYNEQFF. V is TRBV20-1 and J is TRBJ2-1; TRBD1 agrees at 10 bases. CDR3 length equals 13 residues. Trimming took 7 bases from V and 4 from J; bases not matched to a gene: 4. Germline assignment: CDR1 DFQATT and CDR2 SNEGSKA (reference sequence).

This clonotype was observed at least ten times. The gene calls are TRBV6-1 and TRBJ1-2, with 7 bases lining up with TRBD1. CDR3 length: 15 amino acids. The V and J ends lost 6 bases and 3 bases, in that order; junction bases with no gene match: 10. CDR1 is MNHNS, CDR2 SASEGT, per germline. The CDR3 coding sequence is TGTGCCAGCAGCGAGACGACAGGGTCTTACTATGGCTACACCTTC. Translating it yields CASSETTGSYYGYTF.

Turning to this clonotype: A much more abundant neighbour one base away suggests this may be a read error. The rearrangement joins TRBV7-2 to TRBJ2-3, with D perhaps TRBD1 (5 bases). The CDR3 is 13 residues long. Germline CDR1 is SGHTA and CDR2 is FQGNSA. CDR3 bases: TGTGCCAGCAGCTTAGCACAGACAGATACGCAGTTTTTT. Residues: CASSLAQTDTQFF. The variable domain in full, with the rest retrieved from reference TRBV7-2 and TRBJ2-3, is GAGVSQSPSNKVTEKGKDVELRCDPISGHTALYWYRQSLGQGLEFLIYFQGNSAPDKSGLPSDRFSAERTGGSVSTLTIQRTQQEDSAVYLCASSLAQTDTQFFGPGTRLTVL.

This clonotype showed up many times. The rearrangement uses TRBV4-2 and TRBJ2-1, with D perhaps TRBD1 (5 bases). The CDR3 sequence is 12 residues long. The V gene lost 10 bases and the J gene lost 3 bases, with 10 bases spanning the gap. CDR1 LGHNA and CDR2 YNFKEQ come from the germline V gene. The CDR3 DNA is TGTGCCACCTTGGACAACTACAATGAGCAGTTCTTC. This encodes CATLDNYNEQFF.

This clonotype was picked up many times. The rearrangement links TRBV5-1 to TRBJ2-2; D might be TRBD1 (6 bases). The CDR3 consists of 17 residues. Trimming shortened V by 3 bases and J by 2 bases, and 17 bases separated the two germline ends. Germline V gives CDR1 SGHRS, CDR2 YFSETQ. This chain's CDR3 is CASSSDRRSDNTGELFF. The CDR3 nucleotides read TGCGCCAGCAGCTCTGACAGGCGGTCTGATAACACCGGGGAGCTGTTTTTT.

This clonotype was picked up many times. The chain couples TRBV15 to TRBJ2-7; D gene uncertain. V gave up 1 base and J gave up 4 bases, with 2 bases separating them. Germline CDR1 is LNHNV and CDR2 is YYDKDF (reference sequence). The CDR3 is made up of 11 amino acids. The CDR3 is CATSRGYEQYF. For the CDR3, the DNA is TGTGCCACCAGCAGAGGTTACGAGCAGTACTTC.

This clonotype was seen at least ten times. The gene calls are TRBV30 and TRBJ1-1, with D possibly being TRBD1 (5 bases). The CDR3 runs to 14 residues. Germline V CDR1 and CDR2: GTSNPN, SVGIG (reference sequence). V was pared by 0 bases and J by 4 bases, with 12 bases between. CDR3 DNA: TGTGCCTGGAGTGTGTGGGGGAGGAGCACTGAAGCTTTCTTT. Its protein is CAWSVWGRSTEAFF.

The CDR3 bases are TGTGCCACCAGGACTGGGGGGCTGAACACTGAAGCTTTCTTT. This gives the protein CATRTGGLNTEAFF. V and J are TRBV24-1 and TRBJ1-1; D perhaps matches TRBD1 (6 bases). The CDR3 is made up of 14 amino acids. Germline V gives CDR1 KGHDR, CDR2 SFDVKD. V lost 7 bases, J lost 0 bases, and 11 bases lay in between.

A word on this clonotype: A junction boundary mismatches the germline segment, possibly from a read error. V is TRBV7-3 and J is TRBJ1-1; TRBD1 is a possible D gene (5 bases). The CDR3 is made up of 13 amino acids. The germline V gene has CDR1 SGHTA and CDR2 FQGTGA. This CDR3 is CASSRGVNTEPFF. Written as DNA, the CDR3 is TGTGCCAGCAGTCGAGGGGTGAACACTGAACCTTTCTTT.

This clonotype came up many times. The CDR3 sequence is CASLRGRGLSNQPQHF. CDR3 coding DNA: TGTGCCAGCCTTAGGGGTCGCGGTCTTAGCAATCAGCCCCAGCATTTT. This chain connects TRBV6-2 or TRBV6-3 to TRBJ1-5; TRBD1 is a possible D gene (5 bases). The CDR3 is made up of 16 amino acids. V lost 8 bases, J lost 0 bases, and 17 bases lay in between. Per germline, CDR1 MNHEY and CDR2 SVGEGT.

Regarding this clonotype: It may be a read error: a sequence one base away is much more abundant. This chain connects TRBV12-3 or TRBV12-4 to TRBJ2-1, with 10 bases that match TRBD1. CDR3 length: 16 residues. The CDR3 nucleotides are TGTGCCAGCAGTTTAGATTGGGACAGGGGATACACTGAGCAGTTCTTC. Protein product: CASSLDWDRGYTEQFF.